One and the same sample provided the 18 T cell receptor beta chains below, sequenced in a study of shared clonotypes between healthy human individuals. The method was immunoSEQ multiplex PCR; TCRdb's version includes in-frame clones alone and lacks a portion of them. Here the sample spans 2,500,000 or so clones, approximately 90% being singletons. Sample: naive CD4+ T cells sorted from blood. Documented subset: CD45RA+ positively selected. These receptors were taken from a man between 18 and 35 years old in good health.

The chain uses TRBV6-5 and TRBJ2-5; 7 bases match TRBD1. CDR3 length equals 15 residues. With V trimmed by 5 bases and J by 0 bases, 6 bases remained unmatched. Germline assignment: CDR1 MNHEY and CDR2 SVGAGI. CDR3 in amino acids: CASSKGTVYQETQYF. CDR3 bases: TGTGCCAGCAGTAAGGGGACAGTGTACCAAGAGACCCAGTACTTC.

CDR3 amino acids: CATSRDLRTGTGYSPLHF. CDR3 coding DNA: TGTGCCACCAGCAGAGACCTACGTACCGGGACAGGGTATTCACCCCTCCACTTT. V gene TRBV15 combines with J gene TRBJ1-6; 9 nucleotides match TRBD1. Germline V gene lookup returns CDR1 LNHNV and CDR2 YYDKDF (reference sequence). The CDR3 covers 18 residues. V shed 0 bases and J 8 bases; nucleotides not matched to a gene: 11.

The chain combines TRBV2 with TRBJ1-1; 8 bases match TRBD1. The germline V gene encodes CDR1 SNHLY and CDR2 FYNNEI. The CDR3 sequence is 15 residues long. V lost 6 bases and J lost 1; bases outside the gene matches: 7. The CDR3 DNA is TGTGCCAGCAGGAGGACAGGGTCTGCGAACACTGAAGCTTTCTTT. Its protein product is CASRRTGSANTEAFF.

J is TRBJ1-2 and V is TRBV18; 8 bases align to TRBD1. Germline CDR1 KGHSH, CDR2 LQKENI. Losses at the gene ends were 3 bases for V and 0 bases for J; bases not matched to a gene: 6. The CDR3 length is 16 residues. In DNA form, the CDR3 reads TGTGCCAGCTCACCCGTGGGACAGGATTCTAACTATGGCTACACCTTC. Protein sequence: CASSPVGQDSNYGYTF.

The chain couples TRBV9 to TRBJ2-3, with D perhaps TRBD2 (6 bases). V shed 0 bases and J shed 1 base, with 21 bases lying between them. Germline V CDR1 and CDR2: SGDLS, YYNGEE. The CDR3 is 19 residues long. The CDR3 region is CASSVGTTRGQRRTDTQYF. CDR3 DNA sequence: TGTGCCAGCAGCGTAGGGACTACTCGAGGGCAGCGGCGCACAGATACGCAGTATTTT.

The V gene is TRBV6-1, the J gene TRBJ1-2, with TRBD1 identical over 7 bases. CDR1 and CDR2 (germline): MNHNS, SASEGT. The J segment lost 4 bases and the V segment lost 0 bases, leaving 2 bases of the junction unmatched. The CDR3 is 14 amino acids. The CDR3 here is CASSEARGPYGYTF. The CDR3 nucleotides read TGTGCCAGCAGTGAAGCTAGGGGGCCCTATGGCTACACCTTC.

In its sample, this clone was seen once. This sequence joins TRBV5-6 and TRBJ2-1; 8 bases align to TRBD2. Losses at the gene ends were 7 bases for V and 3 bases for J; bases not matched to a gene: 9. This CDR3 contains 15 residues. Germline V gene sequence: CDR1 SGHDT, CDR2 YYEEEE. In DNA form, the CDR3 reads TGTGCCAGCGCTCCGCGGGGGGCGGGCTACAATGAGCAGTTCTTC. It specifies CASAPRGAGYNEQFF. The full variable domain, in which reference TRBV5-6 and TRBJ2-1 provide the parts outside the CDR3, is DAGVTQSPTHLIKTRGQQVTLRCSPKSGHDTVSWYQQALGQGPQFIFQYYEEEERQRGNFPDRFSGHQFPNYSSELNVNALLLGDSALYLCASAPRGAGYNEQFFGPGTRLTVL.

The chain combines TRBV9 with TRBJ1-1; D not resolved. Trimming removed 7 bases at V and 2 bases at J, with 3 bases between. The germline V gene has CDR1 SGDLS and CDR2 YYNGEE. The CDR3 extends over 10 amino acids. The CDR3 is CASSNTEAFF. The DNA of the CDR3 is TGTGCCAGCTCCAACACTGAAGCTTTCTTT.

The CDR3 reads CASSLVTGASYEQYF. The CDR3 DNA reads TGCGCCAGCAGCTTGGTCACAGGGGCCTCCTACGAGCAGTACTTC. This rearrangement joins TRBV5-1 to TRBJ2-7, with 7 positions matching TRBD1. The CDR3 extends over 15 amino acids. J was trimmed by 0 bases and V by 0 bases; bases with no gene match: 3. CDR1 is SGHRS, CDR2 YFSETQ, per germline.

The genes are TRBV7-6 and TRBJ2-2, with a possible D match to TRBD1 (5 bases). CDR1 is SGHVS and CDR2 is FNYEAQ in the germline V gene. CDR3 size: 13 residues. V was clipped by 3 bases and J by 6 bases, with 8 bases between them. CDR3 amino acids: CASSFQGSGELFF. The CDR3 DNA reads TGTGCCAGCAGCTTTCAGGGCTCCGGGGAGCTGTTTTTT.

V and J are TRBV30 and TRBJ2-3; D is ambiguous. This CDR3 has 14 amino acids. Trimming removed 7 bases from V and 5 bases from J, with 19 bases in between. Germline CDR1 reads GTSNPN; CDR2 reads SVGIG (reference sequence). DNA of the CDR3: TGTGCCTCCTCGGGCACGACGCTTGGAGATACGCAGTATTTT. Amino acids: CASSGTTLGDTQYF. Looking up the rest from reference TRBV30 and TRBJ2-3 gives the full variable domain: SQTIHQWPATLVQPVGSPLSLECTVEGTSNPNLYWYRQAAGRGLQLLFYSVGIGQISSEVPQNLSASRPQDRQFILSSKKLLLSDSGFYLCASSGTTLGDTQYFGPGTRLTVL.

The CDR3 reads CAWSGGKNGYTF. CDR3 DNA: TGTGCCTGGAGTGGAGGGAAGAATGGCTACACCTTC. The chain combines TRBV30 with TRBJ1-2; no reliable D call. Germline V gene data show CDR1 as GTSNPN and CDR2 as SVGIG (reference sequence). The CDR3 extends over 12 amino acids. Trimming removed 1 base from V and 6 bases from J, with 9 bases in between.

The V gene is TRBV5-1, the J gene TRBJ2-6, with 7 positions matching TRBD2. The CDR3 is 17 amino acids. The V gene end was trimmed by 4 bases and the J gene end by 0 bases; junction bases not matched to a gene: 7. Germline assignment: CDR1 SGHRS and CDR2 YFSETQ. DNA of the CDR3: TGCGCCAGCAGCAGCGGGACTTCCGTCTCTGGGGCCAACGTCCTGACTTTC. As protein: CASSSGTSVSGANVLTF.

The chain is built from TRBV6-5 and TRBJ2-6, with unresolved D. The germline V gene encodes CDR1 MNHEY and CDR2 SVGAGI. Deletions cut 6 bases from V and 0 bases from J, with 9 bases between. The CDR3 sequence is 15 residues long. Here the CDR3 reads CASRIFSSGANVLTF. Written as DNA, the CDR3 is TGTGCCAGCAGAATCTTTAGCTCTGGGGCCAACGTCCTGACTTTC.

The rearrangement uses TRBV5-5 and TRBJ2-3; D uncertain. The length of the CDR3 is 13 residues. Deletions cut 2 bases from V and 0 bases from J, with 4 bases between. CDR1 SGHKS and CDR2 YYEKEE come from the germline V gene (reference sequence). The CDR3 is CASSFISTDTQYF. In DNA, the CDR3 is TGTGCCAGCAGCTTTATTAGCACAGATACGCAGTATTTT.

V is TRBV18 and J is TRBJ1-2; a possible D gene is TRBD1 (5 bases). The CDR3 loop spans 15 amino acids. The germline V and J ends were trimmed by 3 bases and 1 base, with 12 bases remaining between them. CDR1 and CDR2 from the germline V gene are KGHSH and LQKENI. CDR3 in amino acids: CASSPPGLINYGYTF. The CDR3, as DNA: TGTGCCAGCTCACCCCCGGGACTGATTAACTATGGCTACACCTTC.

V and J are TRBV29-1 and TRBJ2-4; 12 bases align to TRBD1. The germline gives CDR1 SQVTM, CDR2 ANQGSEA. The CDR3 spans 17 residues. The V gene end was trimmed by 4 bases and the J gene end by 1 base; junction bases not matched to a gene: 8. In DNA form, the CDR3 reads TGCAGCGTTGCCCCGGGACAGGGGGCCGGGGCCAAAAACATTCAGTACTTC. It is translated as CSVAPGQGAGAKNIQYF.

The rearrangement uses TRBV27 and TRBJ2-7; 7 bases map to TRBD1. Germline V lookup: CDR1 MNHEY, CDR2 SMNVEV (reference sequence). The CDR3 runs to 15 residues. V dropped 6 bases and J dropped 0; count of bases not matched to a gene: 8. The CDR3 coding sequence is TGTGCCAGCAGACAGGACAGGTTATACTCCTACGAGCAGTACTTC. Its protein product is CASRQDRLYSYEQYF.